These T cell receptor beta chains were read from a single sample in a study of control samples from healthy donors and cancer patients. Here immunoSEQ multiplex PCR was the method, and the copy in TCRdb shows in-frame clones only, minus some. The sample has 95,000 to 150,000 clones, approximately 92% seen once. Sequenced input: PBMCs. Source of these receptors: a man of 80 years or more with head and neck cancer. CDR3s include the opening cysteine and the closing phenylalanine or tryptophan. Each record gives: D gene, J gene, V gene, clone size, CDR3 protein, CDR3 DNA. A D gene is named only where the DNA matches it firmly. Expanded clones are given a class, and other clones once, few, many or no size at all.

d_gene: NA
j_gene: TRBJ1-1
v_gene: TRBV12-3/TRBV12-4
abundance: NA
CDR3aa: CASSLGWGWGAFF
CDR3nt: TGTGCCAGCAGTTTAGGATGGGGGTGGGGGGCTTTCTTT

d_gene: NA
j_gene: TRBJ2-6
v_gene: TRBV7-6
abundance: NA
CDR3aa: CASSLVLITGDFAGANVLTF
CDR3nt: TGTGCCAGCAGCTTAGTCCTGATCACAGGGGACTTCGCTGGGGCCAACGTCCTGACTTTC

d_gene: TRBD1
j_gene: TRBJ2-3
v_gene: TRBV5-1
abundance: NA
CDR3aa: CASSSDRGRGTDTQYF
CDR3nt: TGCGCCAGCAGCTCGGACAGGGGGCGCGGCACAGATACGCAGTATTTT

d_gene: NA
j_gene: TRBJ2-7
v_gene: TRBV5-5
abundance: NA
CDR3aa: CASSSQGRGRNSYEQYF
CDR3nt: TGTGCCAGCAGCTCGCAGGGCAGGGGCCGCAACTCCTACGAGCAGTACTTC

d_gene: NA
j_gene: TRBJ2-3
v_gene: TRBV11-3
abundance: once
CDR3aa: CASSLRGTDTQYF
CDR3nt: TGTGCCAGCAGCCTAAGGGGCACAGATACGCAGTATTTT

d_gene: NA
j_gene: TRBJ1-6
v_gene: TRBV4-1
abundance: NA
CDR3aa: CASSLQGLDNSPLHF
CDR3nt: TGCGCCAGCAGCCTACAGGGTTTGGATAATTCACCCCTCCACTTT

d_gene: TRBD1
j_gene: TRBJ1-6
v_gene: TRBV6-1
abundance: NA
CDR3aa: CASSQGGAGYNSPLHF
CDR3nt: TGTGCCAGCAGTCAAGGGGGCGCAGGATATAATTCACCCCTCCACTTT

d_gene: NA
j_gene: TRBJ1-3
v_gene: TRBV4-1
abundance: NA
CDR3aa: CASSQVGNTIYF
CDR3nt: TGCGCCAGCAGCCAAGTAGGTAACACCATATATTTT

d_gene: NA
j_gene: TRBJ2-7
v_gene: TRBV7-9
abundance: NA
CDR3aa: CASSLVSRVSYEQYF
CDR3nt: TGTGCCAGCAGCTTAGTTTCCAGGGTCTCCTACGAGCAGTACTTC

d_gene: NA
j_gene: TRBJ2-7
v_gene: TRBV18
abundance: NA
CDR3aa: CASQRDSVTEQYF
CDR3nt: TGTGCCAGCCAACGGGACTCCGTCACGGAGCAGTACTTC

d_gene: NA
j_gene: TRBJ2-1
v_gene: TRBV10-3
abundance: NA
CDR3aa: CAISLRGNEQFF
CDR3nt: TGTGCCATCAGTCTACGGGGGAATGAGCAGTTCTTC

d_gene: TRBD2
j_gene: TRBJ2-5
v_gene: TRBV6-2/TRBV6-3
abundance: NA
CDR3aa: CASSYTLQGLAGIQYQETQYF
CDR3nt: TGTGCCAGCAGTTACACGCTACAGGGACTAGCGGGCATACAGTACCAAGAGACCCAGTACTTC

d_gene: NA
j_gene: TRBJ2-7
v_gene: TRBV4-2
abundance: NA
CDR3aa: CASSQAMDSSYEQYF
CDR3nt: TGTGCCAGCAGCCAAGCTATGGACAGCTCCTACGAGCAGTACTTC

d_gene: NA
j_gene: TRBJ2-3
v_gene: TRBV11-3
abundance: NA
CDR3aa: CASSLGVGSSDTQYF
CDR3nt: TGTGCCAGCAGCTTAGGCGTCGGCAGTTCAGATACGCAGTATTTT

d_gene: NA
j_gene: TRBJ1-5
v_gene: TRBV6-5
abundance: NA
CDR3aa: CAIREGRNQPQHF
CDR3nt: TGTGCCATTCGGGAGGGACGCAATCAGCCCCAGCATTTT

d_gene: NA
j_gene: TRBJ2-7
v_gene: TRBV6-5
abundance: NA
CDR3aa: CASKREGGRGEQYF
CDR3nt: TGTGCCAGCAAGAGGGAAGGGGGGAGAGGCGAGCAGTACTTC

d_gene: NA
j_gene: TRBJ2-5
v_gene: TRBV19
abundance: many
CDR3aa: CASSIRWQETQYF
CDR3nt: TGTGCCAGTAGTATAAGGTGGCAAGAGACCCAGTACTTC

d_gene: NA
j_gene: TRBJ1-2
v_gene: TRBV6-2/TRBV6-3
abundance: NA
CDR3aa: CASSQRPGDQHTF
CDR3nt: TGTGCCAGCAGCCAACGGCCGGGGGATCAGCACACCTTC